This entry lists 29 T cell receptor beta chains sequenced from one sample in a study of shared clonotypes between healthy human individuals. Sequencing used immunoSEQ multiplex PCR; TCRdb keeps in-frame clones, though not all of them. The profile shows some 2,400,000 clones, nearly 97% of them singletons. The specimen sequenced was naive CD4+ T cells sorted from blood. Subset meaning: CD45RA+ positively selected. These receptors all come from a man aged 18 to 29 in good health.

This clone was seen only once. The same CDR3 also results from other DNA sequences found in this sample. The chain employs TRBV7-2 and TRBJ2-7, with 9 bases aligning to TRBD1. Germline lookup yields CDR1 SGHTA and CDR2 FQGNSA. The V gene end was trimmed by 9 bases and the J gene end by 3 bases; junction bases not matched to a gene: 9. This CDR3 spans 14 amino acids. The CDR3 DNA reads TGTGCCAGTTCCCTCGGGACAGGGATCTACGAGCAGTACTTC. Residues: CASSLGTGIYEQYF.

The genes are TRBV7-2 and TRBJ2-2; 13 bases align to TRBD2. V trimming: 7 bases; J trimming: 6 bases; junction bases outside the gene matches: 11. CDR1 is SGHTA, CDR2 FQGNSA, per germline. The CDR3 extends over 17 amino acids. The CDR3 reads CASTRDGLAGVAGELFF. CDR3 sequence (DNA): TGTGCCAGCACCCGAGATGGACTAGCGGGAGTAGCCGGGGAGCTGTTTTTT.

V gene TRBV5-8 combines with J gene TRBJ1-3, with D possibly matching TRBD1 (6 bases). The ends were cut back, 4 bases at V and 4 bases at J, with 15 bases in the middle. This CDR3 spans 15 amino acids. Germline CDR1 and CDR2: SGHTS and YDEGEE. CDR3 sequence (DNA): TGTGCCAGCAGCCACAGTGGACAGTCCGGAAACACCATATATTTT. This codes for CASSHSGQSGNTIYF.

The rearrangement links TRBV6-1 to TRBJ1-1, with TRBD1 as a possible D gene (5 bases). Trimming pared 4 bases from V and 1 base from J, leaving 13 bases between. Looked up from germline, CDR1 is MNHNS and CDR2 is SASEGT. CDR3 length: 15 amino acids. In DNA form, the CDR3 reads TGTGCCAGCAGTGTCAATACGGGGCGGAACACTGAAGCTTTCTTT. Amino acid sequence: CASSVNTGRNTEAFF.

The chain couples TRBV2 to TRBJ2-3; D is perhaps TRBD2 (5 bases). The CDR3 has 15 amino acids. V dropped 0 bases and J dropped 2 bases, with 9 bases sitting between them. Per the germline V gene, CDR1 is SNHLY and CDR2 is FYNNEI. The CDR3 DNA reads as TGTGCCAGCAGTGAAGCCCGACTAATCACAGATACGCAGTATTTT. It encodes CASSEARLITDTQYF.

This chain connects TRBV2 to TRBJ1-5; D gene unclear. Germline V gene sequence: CDR1 SNHLY, CDR2 FYNNEI. Deletions cut 3 bases from V and 2 bases from J, with 11 bases between. CDR3 length: 15 residues. The CDR3, as DNA: TGTGCCAGCAGTGATCTTACGGGAGGCAATCAGCCCCAGCATTTT. Translation gives CASSDLTGGNQPQHF. The whole variable domain, filled in from reference TRBV2 and TRBJ1-5, reads EPEVTQTPSHQVTQMGQEVILRCVPISNHLYFYWYRQILGQKVEFLVSFYNNEISEKSEIFDDQFSVERPDGSNFTLKIRSTKLEDSAMYFCASSDLTGGNQPQHFGDGTRLSIL.

V is TRBV2 and J is TRBJ1-5, with D tentatively TRBD1 (5 bases). V was trimmed by 4 bases and J by 4 bases, leaving 14 bases between them. CDR1 SNHLY and CDR2 FYNNEI come from the germline V gene. The CDR3 spans 15 residues. CDR3 protein: CASSVGYRPNQPQHF. In DNA, the CDR3 is TGTGCCAGCAGTGTAGGGTACAGGCCTAATCAGCCCCAGCATTTT.

This chain uses TRBV18 with TRBJ2-6, with 7 positions matching TRBD1. After removal of 5 bases from V and 1 base from J, the junction contained 2 bases not matched to a gene. The CDR3 runs to 15 residues. Germline values: CDR1 KGHSH, CDR2 LQKENI. The CDR3 sequence: CASSTQGSGANVLTF. CDR3 DNA sequence: TGTGCCAGCTCAACACAGGGGTCTGGGGCCAACGTCCTGACTTTC.

This clone showed up just once. The chain employs TRBV7-2 and TRBJ1-2; D possibly corresponds to TRBD1 (6 bases). This CDR3 spans 14 amino acids. Germline lookup yields CDR1 SGHTA and CDR2 FQGNSA. Trimming took off 5 bases at V and 7 bases at J, with 17 bases between the two ends. The CDR3 region is CASSPGEGRGGYTF. The CDR3 DNA follows: TGTGCCAGCAGCCCAGGGGAGGGGAGAGGTGGCTACACCTTC.

This clone was seen a handful of times. The CDR3 loop is CASSEGTANSPLHF. The CDR3 DNA reads TGTGCCAGCAGTGAGGGGACAGCGAATTCACCCCTCCACTTT. V gene TRBV6-5 combines with J gene TRBJ1-6; 7 bases are shared with TRBD1. The germline CDR1 and CDR2 sequences are MNHEY and SVGAGI. Germline trimming cut 5 bases from V and 7 bases from J; bases unmatched to any gene: 5. The CDR3 is 14 amino acids.

The chain has TRBV6-5 and TRBJ2-4; maybe TRBD2 (5 bases). Germline CDR1 and CDR2: MNHEY and SVGAGI. V lost 8 bases to trimming and J lost 6 bases, with 14 bases between them. This CDR3 is 13 amino acids long. As DNA, the CDR3 is TGTGCCAGCGCCCGCCCTGAGGGAAACATTCAGTACTTC. Residues: CASARPEGNIQYF.

The V and J genes are TRBV7-8 and TRBJ1-4, with D perhaps TRBD1 (5 bases). The germline CDR1 and CDR2 sequences are SGHVS and FQNEAQ. The CDR3 consists of 14 residues. V was shortened by 4 bases and J by 7 bases, with 13 bases between the two germline ends. In DNA form, the CDR3 reads TGTGCCAGCAGCTCCCGGGACGGAACTGAAAAACTGTTTTTT. It encodes CASSSRDGTEKLFF. The whole variable domain, remainder taken from reference TRBV7-8 and TRBJ1-4, is GAGVSQSPRYKVAKRGQDVALRCDPISGHVSLFWYQQALGQGPEFLTYFQNEAQLDKSGLPSDRFFAERPEGSVSTLKIQRTQQEDSAVYLCASSSRDGTEKLFFGSGTQLSVL.

The chain is built from TRBV6-6 and TRBJ2-5; no firm D call. V was clipped by 2 bases and J by 5 bases, with 6 bases between them. CDR1 MNHNY and CDR2 SVGAGI come from the germline V gene (reference sequence). The length of the CDR3 is 12 residues. CDR3 nucleotides: TGTGCCAGCAGTTACCACGGGGAGACCCAGTACTTC. Its protein product is CASSYHGETQYF.

The chain couples TRBV18 to TRBJ2-3, with a weak D call TRBD1 (6 bases). Looked up from germline, CDR1 is KGHSH and CDR2 is LQKENI. The CDR3 spans 15 residues. The V gene lost 3 bases and the J gene lost 2 bases, with 12 bases spanning the gap. CDR3 residues: CASSPWDKLTDTQYF. The CDR3 DNA reads as TGTGCCAGCTCACCCTGGGACAAACTCACAGATACGCAGTATTTT.

This rearrangement joins TRBV7-9 to TRBJ2-7, with D perhaps given as TRBD1 or TRBD2 (5 bases each). Germline CDR1 SEHNR, CDR2 FQNEAQ (reference sequence). The CDR3 is made up of 17 amino acids. Deletions cut 2 bases from V and 3 bases from J, with 20 bases between. CDR3: CASSLLIGGRGDYEQYF. The CDR3 DNA reads as TGTGCCAGCAGCTTACTAATTGGGGGACGAGGGGACTACGAGCAGTACTTC.

V and J are TRBV19 and TRBJ1-1; 7 bases line up with TRBD1. Germline V gives CDR1 LNHDA, CDR2 SQIVND (reference sequence). The CDR3 spans 17 residues. The V gene end was trimmed by 5 bases and the J gene end by 0 bases; junction bases not matched to a gene: 12. The CDR3 here is CASSLRTGPLMNTEAFF. The CDR3 DNA sequence: TGTGCCAGTAGTCTTCGGACAGGCCCCTTGATGAACACTGAAGCTTTCTTT.

This chain uses TRBV7-2 with TRBJ2-7; D remains unclear. The CDR3 extends over 11 amino acids. V was cut by 5 bases and J by 3 bases, with 5 bases left in between. Germline CDR1 reads SGHTA; CDR2 reads FQGNSA. The CDR3 loop is CASSGVYEQYF. CDR3 sequence (DNA): TGTGCCAGCAGCGGGGTCTACGAGCAGTACTTC.

The J gene is TRBJ1-6, the V gene TRBV19; D is undetermined. This CDR3 has 12 residues. CDR1 and CDR2 (germline): LNHDA, SQIVND (reference sequence). Trimming removed 5 bases from V and 10 bases from J, with 9 bases in between. The chain's CDR3 is CASSRGESPLHF. CDR3 coding DNA: TGTGCCAGTAGTCGGGGTGAGTCACCCCTCCACTTT.

The chain carries TRBV5-1 and TRBJ2-3, with 7 bases lining up with TRBD2. The CDR3 has 14 amino acids. J was trimmed by 7 bases and V by 3 bases; bases with no gene match: 8. Germline CDR1 and CDR2: SGHRS and YFSETQ. CDR3 region: CASSSGRLPNTQYF. The CDR3 bases are TGCGCCAGCAGCTCCGGGAGGCTCCCAAATACGCAGTATTTT.

Concerning this clone itself: Within the sample, other DNA sequences also encode this same CDR3. This chain joins TRBV18 and TRBJ2-7; D uncertain. There are 14 residues in the CDR3. Deletions cut 0 bases from V and 0 bases from J, with 6 bases between. Germline V gene lookup returns CDR1 KGHSH and CDR2 LQKENI. The CDR3 sequence is CASSPPGSSYEQYF. CDR3 in DNA: TGTGCCAGCTCACCACCAGGTAGCTCCTACGAGCAGTACTTC.

The V gene is TRBV7-2, the J gene TRBJ1-3; a weak D match, TRBD1 (6 bases). The CDR3 contains 16 residues. V shed 1 base and J shed 3 bases, with 13 bases lying between them. Germline CDR1 reads SGHTA; CDR2 reads FQGNSA. CDR3 in amino acids: CASSLDAGANGNTIYF. The CDR3 DNA reads as TGTGCCAGCAGCTTAGACGCGGGGGCTAATGGAAACACCATATATTTT.

In its sample, this clone was seen once. The chain couples TRBV21-1 to TRBJ2-6. TRBV21-1 counts as a pseudogene. CDR3 length: 14 amino acids. The CDR3 coding sequence is TGTGCCAGCAGGGGTAGCTCTGGGGCCAACGTCCTGACTTTC. Translated: CASRGSSGANVLTF.

This clone has more than one count but fewer than ten. The same CDR3 arises from other DNA sequences in this sample as well. The chain links TRBV5-1 to TRBJ2-7; D uncertain. The germline CDR1 and CDR2 sequences are SGHRS and YFSETQ. V lost 1 base and J 3 bases, leaving 5 bases between the germline ends. This CDR3 has 12 residues. The CDR3 DNA follows: TGCGCCAGCAGCTTGCCGGGCTACGAGCAGTACTTC. Residues: CASSLPGYEQYF.

In its sample, this clone was seen once. This chain connects TRBV7-3 to TRBJ2-1, with a tentative D call TRBD2 (6 bases). Germline CDR1 SGHTA, CDR2 FQGTGA. V was shortened by 5 bases and J by 6 bases, with 17 bases between the two germline ends. This CDR3 has 15 amino acids. CDR3 loop: CASSLDSRRANEQFF. The CDR3 nucleotides read TGTGCCAGCAGCCTTGACAGTAGGAGGGCCAATGAGCAGTTCTTC.

The V gene is TRBV12-5, the J gene TRBJ2-7; D might be TRBD1 (6 bases). The CDR3 has 15 residues. From germline, CDR1 is LGHNT and CDR2 FRNRAP. V shed 2 bases and J shed 4 bases, with 15 bases lying between them. The CDR3 region has the DNA TGTGCTAGTGGTTTGAGACAGGTGGATTCGTACGAGCAGTACTTC. The encoded protein is CASGLRQVDSYEQYF.

V gene TRBV6-5 combines with J gene TRBJ1-5, with D perhaps TRBD1 (6 bases). CDR1 MNHEY and CDR2 SVGAGI come from the germline V gene. The CDR3 sequence is 13 residues long. V lost 0 bases and J 9 bases, leaving 9 bases between the germline ends. This CDR3 is CASSYSQGGPQHF. The CDR3 region has the DNA TGTGCCAGCAGTTACTCCCAAGGGGGGCCCCAGCATTTT.

The V and J genes are TRBV5-1 and TRBJ1-1, with TRBD1 as a possible D gene (6 bases). Germline CDR1 reads SGHRS; CDR2 reads YFSETQ. CDR3 length equals 14 residues. The ends were cut back, 3 bases at V and 4 bases at J, with 13 bases in the middle. CDR3 sequence (DNA): TGCGCCAGCAGCTGGACAGTGGGGGGCACTGAAGCTTTCTTT. Its translation: CASSWTVGGTEAFF.

CDR3 region: CASSLLSSGGPPGKQETQYF. CDR3 nucleotides: TGTGCCAGCAGTTTATTAAGTAGCGGGGGGCCGCCGGGAAAGCAAGAGACCCAGTACTTC. This sequence joins TRBV28 and TRBJ2-5, with 10 bases aligning to TRBD2. V lost 1 base and J lost 2; bases outside the gene matches: 16. CDR3 length: 20 residues. CDR1 is MDHEN, CDR2 SYDVKM, per germline.

This clone appeared a single time. The chain joins TRBV6-1 to TRBJ1-2; 8 bases map to TRBD1. CDR1 is MNHNS, CDR2 SASEGT, per germline. The CDR3 has 14 amino acids. After removal of 4 bases from V and 2 bases from J, the junction contained 3 bases not matched to a gene. The CDR3 DNA is TGTGCCAGCAGTGCCGGGACAGGAAACTATGGCTACACCTTC. It specifies CASSAGTGNYGYTF.